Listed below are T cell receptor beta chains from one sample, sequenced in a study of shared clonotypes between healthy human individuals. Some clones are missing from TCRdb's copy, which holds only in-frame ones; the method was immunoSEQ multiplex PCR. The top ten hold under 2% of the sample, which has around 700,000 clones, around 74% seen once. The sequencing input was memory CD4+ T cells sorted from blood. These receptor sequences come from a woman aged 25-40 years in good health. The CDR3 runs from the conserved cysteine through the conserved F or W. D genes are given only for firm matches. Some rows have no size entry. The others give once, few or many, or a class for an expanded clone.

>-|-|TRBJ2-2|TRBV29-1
CSVTGTVNTGELFF
TGCAGCGTTACCGGGACGGTTAACACCGGGGAGCTGTTTTTT
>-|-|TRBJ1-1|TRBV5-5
CASSTRGAEAFF
TGTGCCAGCAGCACCCGAGGGGCAGAAGCTTTCTTT
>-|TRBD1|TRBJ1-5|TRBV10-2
CASSATSGGYQPQHF
TGCGCCAGCAGTGCGACTTCAGGGGGCTATCAGCCCCAGCATTTT
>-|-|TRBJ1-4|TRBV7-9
CASRPKTNEKLFF
TGTGCCAGCAGACCCAAAACTAATGAAAAACTGTTTTTT
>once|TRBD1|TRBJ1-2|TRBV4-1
CASSQPGQGIYGYTF
TGCGCCAGCAGCCAACCAGGACAGGGGATCTATGGCTACACCTTC
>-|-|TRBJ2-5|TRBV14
CASSQGQVRETQYF
TGTGCCAGCAGCCAAGGCCAGGTTAGAGAGACCCAGTACTTC
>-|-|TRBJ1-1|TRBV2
CASSDLGAMNTEAFF
TGTGCCAGCAGTGATCTAGGGGCTATGAACACTGAAGCTTTCTTT
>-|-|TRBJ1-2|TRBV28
CASSPGAEAWDYGYTF
TGTGCCAGCTCGCCAGGGGCGGAAGCTTGGGACTATGGCTACACCTTC
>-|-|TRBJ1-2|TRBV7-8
CASSSGRTVNYGYTF
TGTGCCAGCAGCTCCGGACGGACCGTGAACTATGGCTACACCTTC
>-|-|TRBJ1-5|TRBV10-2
CASQKGGAYNQPQHF
TGCGCCAGCCAAAAGGGGGGCGCTTACAATCAGCCCCAGCATTTT
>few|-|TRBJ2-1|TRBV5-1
CASSLGDYNEQFF
TGCGCCAGCAGCTTGGGCGACTACAATGAGCAGTTCTTC
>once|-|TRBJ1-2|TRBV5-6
CASSLVGRDLGYTF
TGTGCCAGCAGCTTGGTGGGCAGGGACCTCGGCTACACCTTC
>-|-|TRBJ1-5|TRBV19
CASRDRGNQPQHF
TGTGCCAGTAGAGATCGGGGCAATCAGCCCCAGCATTTT
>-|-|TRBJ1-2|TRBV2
CASRQTGGFYGYTF
TGTGCCAGCCGACAAACCGGGGGTTTCTATGGCTACACCTTC
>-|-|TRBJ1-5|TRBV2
CASMGGQGQPQHF
TGTGCCAGCATGGGGGGGCAGGGGCAGCCCCAGCATTTT
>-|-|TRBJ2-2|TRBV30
CAWNRGEVTGELFF
TGTGCCTGGAATCGAGGGGAGGTCACCGGGGAGCTGTTTTTT
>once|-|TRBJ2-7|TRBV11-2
CASSLLVVAVSSYEQYF
TGTGCCAGCAGCTTACTTGTTGTGGCGGTTAGCTCCTACGAGCAGTACTTC
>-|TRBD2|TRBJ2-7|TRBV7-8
CASSLSRGGINEQYF
TGTGCCAGCAGCTTATCGCGGGGGGGGATAAACGAGCAGTACTTC
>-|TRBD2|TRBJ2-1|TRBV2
CASRLLAGPRNEQFF
TGTGCCAGCAGGTTACTAGCGGGGCCCCGTAATGAGCAGTTCTTC
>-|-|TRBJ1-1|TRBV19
CASSILTGRANTEAFF
TGTGCCAGTAGTATTTTGACGGGGAGGGCGAACACTGAAGCTTTCTTT
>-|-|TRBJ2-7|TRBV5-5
CASSWDGSPLEQYF
TGTGCCAGCAGCTGGGACGGATCCCCCCTGGAGCAGTACTTC
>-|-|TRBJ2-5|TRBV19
CASSTSGGTKAQYF
TGTGCCAGTAGTACCTCCGGCGGAACGAAGGCCCAGTACTTC
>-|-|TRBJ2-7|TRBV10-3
CAISEERGSEQYF
TGTGCCATCAGTGAAGAAAGGGGGAGCGAGCAGTACTTC
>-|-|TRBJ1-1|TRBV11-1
CASSLAGSHTEAFF
TGTGCCAGCAGCTTAGCCGGGAGCCACACTGAAGCTTTCTTT
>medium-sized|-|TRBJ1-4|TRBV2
CAWQEGATNEKLFF
TGTGCCTGGCAAGAAGGGGCAACTAATGAAAAACTGTTTTTT
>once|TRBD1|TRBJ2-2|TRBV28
CASSLGTGVTGELFF
TGTGCCAGCAGCCTCGGGACAGGGGTAACCGGGGAGCTGTTTTTT
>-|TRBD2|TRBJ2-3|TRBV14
CASSQDPAGAADTQYF
TGTGCCAGCAGCCAAGACCCGGCGGGAGCAGCAGATACGCAGTATTTT
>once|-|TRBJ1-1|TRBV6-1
CASSFEGVSAFF
TGTGCCAGCAGCTTCGAAGGGGTCTCAGCTTTCTTT
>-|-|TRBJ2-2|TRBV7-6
CASSLRLGSPTGELFF
TGTGCCAGCAGCTTAAGGCTGGGAAGCCCCACCGGGGAGCTGTTTTTT
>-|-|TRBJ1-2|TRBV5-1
CASSLAGFGYTF
TGCGCCAGCAGCTTGGCAGGGTTTGGCTACACCTTC
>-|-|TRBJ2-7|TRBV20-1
CSAREDKEQYF
TGCAGTGCTAGGGAAGACAAAGAGCAGTACTTC
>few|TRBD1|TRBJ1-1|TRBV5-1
CASSLGQGATEAFF
TGCGCCAGCAGCTTGGGACAGGGGGCGACTGAAGCTTTCTTT
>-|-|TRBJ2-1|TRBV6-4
CASSERPSSYNEQFF
TGTGCCAGCAGTGAAAGGCCTAGCTCCTACAATGAGCAGTTCTTC
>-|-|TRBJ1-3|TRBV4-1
CASSRDRGNTIYF
TGCGCCAGCAGTCGAGACAGGGGAAACACCATATATTTT
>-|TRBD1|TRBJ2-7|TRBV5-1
CASSLAEGTGYYEQYF
TGCGCCAGCAGCTTGGCGGAGGGGACAGGGTACTACGAGCAGTACTTC
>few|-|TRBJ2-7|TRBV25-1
CASRGSGRLYEQYF
TGTGCCAGCAGGGGAAGCGGGCGTCTCTACGAGCAGTACTTC
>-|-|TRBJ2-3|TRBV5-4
CASSSEGVDTQYF
TGTGCCAGCAGTTCTGAGGGGGTAGATACGCAGTATTTT
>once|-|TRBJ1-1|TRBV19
CASSRNRGTEAFF
TGTGCCAGTAGCCGGAATAGGGGCACTGAAGCTTTCTTT
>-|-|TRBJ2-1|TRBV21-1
CASSNGMDGDEQFF
TGTGCCAGCAGCAATGGTATGGACGGCGATGAGCAGTTCTTC